The present T cell receptor beta chain was sequenced within a study of identical twins' blood T cells. Study-wide context: Roughly 6 alpha and about 6 beta libraries together yielded 45 million to 65 million reads. Whole-study results and caveats: Shared CDR3 clonotype counts between two donors mainly tracked the product of their cloneset sizes, twins included. Abundant TCRbeta CDR3s overlapped more between twins than with unrelated donors.

TCR cDNA libraries were made from RNA using a previously described, modified protocol. TCRdb called the 5' RACE reads again in MiXCR, with one record for every CDR3 protein. Of 400,000 or so distinct CDR3 sequences listed, roughly 31% are singletons. About this clonotype itself: Its antigen is still unknown. One end of the junction does not line up with germline, which may come from a read error.

Germline values: CDR1 DFQATT, CDR2 SNEGSKA (reference sequence). The length of the CDR3 is 13 residues. Sample: PBMCs. The rearrangement joins TRBV20-1 to TRBJ2-1; 10 positions agree with TRBD2. The clonotype was recovered from a woman between 18 and 50 years old in good health. CDR3 nucleotide sequence: TGCAGTTCTAGGCCTAGCGGGGGAAATGAGCAGTTCTTC. Its protein product is CSSRPSGGNEQFF.